This T cell receptor (beta chain) was documented in a study of patients and donors after allogeneic stem cell transplantation. TCRdb recomputed calls from the RT-PCR reads with MiXCR, one row per CDR3 protein. The sample shows 800,000 to 1,000,000 distinct CDR3 sequences, about a sixth of them seen only once. This sequence was found in a human donor who was either an allogeneic HSCT recipient or a stem cell or donor lymphocyte infusion donor (not recorded which). It is not recorded whose cells these are; they may come from a transplant donor. Sequenced material: blood, either unsorted or a sorted T cell fraction (not recorded which).

The CDR3 sequence: CASIHGRQAFF. The CDR3 DNA is TGCGCCAGCATCCACGGCCGGCAAGCTTTCTTT. The V gene is TRBV4-1, the J gene TRBJ1-1; D not certain. The CDR3 spans 11 residues. Germline-derived CDR1 and CDR2 are MGHRA and YSYEKL. V was pared by 7 bases and J by 9 bases, with 12 bases between.